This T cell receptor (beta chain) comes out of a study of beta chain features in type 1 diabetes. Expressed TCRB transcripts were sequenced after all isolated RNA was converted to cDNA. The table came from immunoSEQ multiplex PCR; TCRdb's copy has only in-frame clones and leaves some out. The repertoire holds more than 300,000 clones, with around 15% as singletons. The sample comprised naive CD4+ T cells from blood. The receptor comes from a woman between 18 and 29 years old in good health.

The CDR3 loop is CASTQGATDEQYF. The DNA of the CDR3 is TGTGCCAGCACCCAGGGGGCCACCGACGAGCAGTACTTC. V and J are TRBV28 and TRBJ2-7; the match to TRBD1 covers 8 bases. This CDR3 spans 13 amino acids. V dropped 7 bases and J dropped 5; count of bases not matched to a gene: 7. CDR1 MDHEN and CDR2 SYDVKM come from the germline V gene.